The clone carrying this T cell receptor (beta chain) was counted many times. The antigen remains unidentified. The V end lost 5 bases, the J end lost 10 bases, and 18 bases lay between the germline ends. This CDR3 contains 13 residues. This sample was taken from a study of blood T cells in healthy people across ages. Points from the study as a whole: CMV infection status of these donors was not known. Unsorted PBMC material precluded a definitive naive versus antigen-experienced comparison. With age, beta diversity per million T cells declined roughly linearly, significantly by about 40.

Samples had at least 6.5 million PBMCs isolated from them. Combining a sample-barcoded 5' primer with a J-beta primer mix, a second PCR ran for about 7 to 11 cycles. Via MiXCR, TCRdb re-called the 5' RACE reads, giving one row per CDR3 protein. The sample has some 790,000 distinct CDR3 sequences; more than 25% are singletons. The chain has TRBV12-3 or TRBV12-4 and TRBJ2-7; D is possibly TRBD1 or TRBD2 (5 bases each). The sample taken for sequencing was blood. The receptor comes from a woman aged 80 or older in good health. The CDR3 nucleotides read TGTGCCAGCAGTCCGGAGGAAGGCCAGGGCCAGTACTTC. Amino acids: CASSPEEGQGQYF.